One sample yielded the 5 T cell receptor beta chains listed below, sequenced in a study of blood T cell repertoires in COVID-19. Sequencing used immunoSEQ multiplex PCR; TCRdb keeps in-frame clones, though not all of them. Found here are about 80,000 clones, approximately 88% of them singletons; the top ten hold approximately 6.7%. The sequenced sample consisted of peripheral blood. The receptors come from a woman at least 80 years old with acute or convalescent COVID-19.

This clone was recorded only once. The chain's CDR3 is CASSLRTSYEQYF. The CDR3 DNA sequence: TGTGCCAGCAGTTTGAGGACTTCCTACGAGCAGTACTTC. J is TRBJ2-7 and V is TRBV12-3 or TRBV12-4; D may be TRBD2 (5 bases). The V and J ends lost 3 bases and 1 base respectively, with 7 bases between them. The CDR3 runs to 13 residues.

The V and J genes are TRBV9 and TRBJ1-5, with D unresolved. Germline V gene sequence: CDR1 SGDLS, CDR2 YYNGEE. The ends were cut back, 0 bases at V and 4 bases at J, with 11 bases in the middle. The CDR3 extends over 15 amino acids. The CDR3 nucleotides are TGTGCCAGCAGCGTAGATGGTCAGATTAATCAGCCCCAGCATTTT. Its protein is CASSVDGQINQPQHF.

This chain uses TRBV6-2 or TRBV6-3 with TRBJ1-1; the match to TRBD1 covers 9 bases. V trimming: 6 bases; J trimming: 7 bases; junction bases outside the gene matches: 6. Germline loops: CDR1 MNHEY, CDR2 SVGEGT. The CDR3 extends over 13 amino acids. CDR3 DNA sequence: TGTGCCAGCAGCCCACAGGGGGCGAGTGAAGCTTTCTTT. It encodes CASSPQGASEAFF.

The gene calls are TRBV12-5 and TRBJ2-3; 10 nucleotides match TRBD1. CDR3 size: 16 residues. Germline CDR1 is LGHNT and CDR2 is FRNRAP. With V trimmed by 7 bases and J by 2 bases, 9 bases remained unmatched. DNA for the CDR3: TGTGCTAGTGCCCTGGGGGGACAGGGGACCACAGATACGCAGTATTTT. Translated: CASALGGQGTTDTQYF.

V and J are TRBV5-5 and TRBJ2-7, with TRBD1 matching over 7 bases. CDR1 and CDR2 from the germline V gene are SGHKS and YYEKEE (reference sequence). Unmatched junction bases numbered 9, after V lost 4 bases and J lost 5 bases. The CDR3 sequence is 14 residues long. CDR3 bases: TGTGCCAGCAGCCTCTACAGGGGATGGGACGAGCAGTACTTC. Translation gives CASSLYRGWDEQYF.